This TCR beta chain was captured in a study of monozygotic twins with inflammatory bowel disease. TCRdb derives one entry per CDR3 protein from the 5' RACE reads, leaving out DNA. The repertoire table contains about 380,000 distinct CDR3 sequences. The CDR3 length is 16 residues. The source material was blood. This receptor was taken from a human donor with ulcerative colitis or Crohn's disease, or a healthy co-twin of an affected twin (not recorded which). The rearrangement joins TRBV12-3 or TRBV12-4 to TRBJ2-1; lacking DNA, the TRBD2 call made by TCRdb goes unchecked. The CDR3 sequence: CASSLGTSAGYNEQFF.